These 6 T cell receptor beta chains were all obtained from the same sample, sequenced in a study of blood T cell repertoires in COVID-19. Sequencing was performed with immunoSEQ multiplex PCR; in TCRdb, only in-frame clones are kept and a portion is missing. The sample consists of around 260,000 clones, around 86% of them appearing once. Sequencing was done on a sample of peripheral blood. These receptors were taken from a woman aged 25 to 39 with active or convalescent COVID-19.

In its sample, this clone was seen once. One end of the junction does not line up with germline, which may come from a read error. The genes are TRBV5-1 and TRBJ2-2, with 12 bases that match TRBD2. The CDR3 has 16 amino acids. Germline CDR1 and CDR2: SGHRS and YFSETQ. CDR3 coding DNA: TGCGCCAGCAGCTTTACTAGCGGGGGGAACCCCGGGGAGCTGTTTTTT. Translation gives CASSFTSGGNPGELFF.

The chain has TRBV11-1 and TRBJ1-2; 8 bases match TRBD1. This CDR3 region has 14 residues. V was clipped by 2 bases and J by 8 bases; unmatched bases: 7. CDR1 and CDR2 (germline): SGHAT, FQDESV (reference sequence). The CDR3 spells CASSLSGQGGGYTF. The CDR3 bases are TGTGCCAGCAGCTTATCTGGACAGGGAGGCGGCTACACCTTC.

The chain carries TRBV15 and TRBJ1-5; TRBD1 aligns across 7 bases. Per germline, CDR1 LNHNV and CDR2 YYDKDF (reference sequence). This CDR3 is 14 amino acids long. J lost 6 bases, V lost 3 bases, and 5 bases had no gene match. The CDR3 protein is CATSRDHRGQPQHF. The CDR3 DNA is TGTGCCACCAGCAGGGACCACAGGGGTCAGCCCCAGCATTTT.

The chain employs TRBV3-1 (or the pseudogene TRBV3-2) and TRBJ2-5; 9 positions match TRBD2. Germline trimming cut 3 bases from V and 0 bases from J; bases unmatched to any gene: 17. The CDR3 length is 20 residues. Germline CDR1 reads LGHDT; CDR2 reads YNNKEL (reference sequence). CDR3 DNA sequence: TGTGCCAGCAGCCAGCTTAACCGGGTTTCGGAGCGGGGGGACCAAGAGACCCAGTACTTC. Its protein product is CASSQLNRVSERGDQETQYF.

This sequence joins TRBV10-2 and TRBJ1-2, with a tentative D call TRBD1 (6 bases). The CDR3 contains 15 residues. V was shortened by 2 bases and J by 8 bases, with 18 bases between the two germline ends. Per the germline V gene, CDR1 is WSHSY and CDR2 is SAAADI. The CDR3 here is CASSEIGGRVEGYTF. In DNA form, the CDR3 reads TGCGCCAGCAGTGAGATCGGGGGGCGCGTGGAAGGCTACACCTTC.

Written as DNA, the CDR3 is TGTGCCAGCACCGGACAGGGATGCCCAGATACGCAGTATTTT. Translation gives CASTGQGCPDTQYF. The chain is built from TRBV21-1 and TRBJ2-3; TRBD1, the table's D call, lacks a check against the DNA. TRBV21-1 is designated a pseudogene. The CDR3 covers 14 residues.